Sequencing of this T cell receptor beta chain was carried out in a study of T cells in severe cutaneous drug reactions. Carbamazepine had induced Stevens-Johnson syndrome or toxic epidermal necrolysis in the sequenced donors. The iRepertoire multiplex PCR system with TCR subtype-specific primers built both bulk and single-cell libraries. TCRdb reanalyzed the multiplex PCR reads and collapses them to one entry per CDR3 protein, without DNA. This specimen shows approximately 4,000 distinct CDR3 sequences; the ten leading clones hold more than 75%. CDR1 and CDR2 from the germline V gene are SGHAT and FQNNGV. This CDR3 is built from 14 residues.

The receptor's source is a human donor with Stevens-Johnson syndrome, a severe cutaneous drug reaction. The chain employs TRBV11-2 and TRBJ2-3; TCRdb outputs TRBD1, but without DNA this stays unchecked. Sequencing input: PBMCs. This CDR3 reads CASSLGRDRPTQYF.